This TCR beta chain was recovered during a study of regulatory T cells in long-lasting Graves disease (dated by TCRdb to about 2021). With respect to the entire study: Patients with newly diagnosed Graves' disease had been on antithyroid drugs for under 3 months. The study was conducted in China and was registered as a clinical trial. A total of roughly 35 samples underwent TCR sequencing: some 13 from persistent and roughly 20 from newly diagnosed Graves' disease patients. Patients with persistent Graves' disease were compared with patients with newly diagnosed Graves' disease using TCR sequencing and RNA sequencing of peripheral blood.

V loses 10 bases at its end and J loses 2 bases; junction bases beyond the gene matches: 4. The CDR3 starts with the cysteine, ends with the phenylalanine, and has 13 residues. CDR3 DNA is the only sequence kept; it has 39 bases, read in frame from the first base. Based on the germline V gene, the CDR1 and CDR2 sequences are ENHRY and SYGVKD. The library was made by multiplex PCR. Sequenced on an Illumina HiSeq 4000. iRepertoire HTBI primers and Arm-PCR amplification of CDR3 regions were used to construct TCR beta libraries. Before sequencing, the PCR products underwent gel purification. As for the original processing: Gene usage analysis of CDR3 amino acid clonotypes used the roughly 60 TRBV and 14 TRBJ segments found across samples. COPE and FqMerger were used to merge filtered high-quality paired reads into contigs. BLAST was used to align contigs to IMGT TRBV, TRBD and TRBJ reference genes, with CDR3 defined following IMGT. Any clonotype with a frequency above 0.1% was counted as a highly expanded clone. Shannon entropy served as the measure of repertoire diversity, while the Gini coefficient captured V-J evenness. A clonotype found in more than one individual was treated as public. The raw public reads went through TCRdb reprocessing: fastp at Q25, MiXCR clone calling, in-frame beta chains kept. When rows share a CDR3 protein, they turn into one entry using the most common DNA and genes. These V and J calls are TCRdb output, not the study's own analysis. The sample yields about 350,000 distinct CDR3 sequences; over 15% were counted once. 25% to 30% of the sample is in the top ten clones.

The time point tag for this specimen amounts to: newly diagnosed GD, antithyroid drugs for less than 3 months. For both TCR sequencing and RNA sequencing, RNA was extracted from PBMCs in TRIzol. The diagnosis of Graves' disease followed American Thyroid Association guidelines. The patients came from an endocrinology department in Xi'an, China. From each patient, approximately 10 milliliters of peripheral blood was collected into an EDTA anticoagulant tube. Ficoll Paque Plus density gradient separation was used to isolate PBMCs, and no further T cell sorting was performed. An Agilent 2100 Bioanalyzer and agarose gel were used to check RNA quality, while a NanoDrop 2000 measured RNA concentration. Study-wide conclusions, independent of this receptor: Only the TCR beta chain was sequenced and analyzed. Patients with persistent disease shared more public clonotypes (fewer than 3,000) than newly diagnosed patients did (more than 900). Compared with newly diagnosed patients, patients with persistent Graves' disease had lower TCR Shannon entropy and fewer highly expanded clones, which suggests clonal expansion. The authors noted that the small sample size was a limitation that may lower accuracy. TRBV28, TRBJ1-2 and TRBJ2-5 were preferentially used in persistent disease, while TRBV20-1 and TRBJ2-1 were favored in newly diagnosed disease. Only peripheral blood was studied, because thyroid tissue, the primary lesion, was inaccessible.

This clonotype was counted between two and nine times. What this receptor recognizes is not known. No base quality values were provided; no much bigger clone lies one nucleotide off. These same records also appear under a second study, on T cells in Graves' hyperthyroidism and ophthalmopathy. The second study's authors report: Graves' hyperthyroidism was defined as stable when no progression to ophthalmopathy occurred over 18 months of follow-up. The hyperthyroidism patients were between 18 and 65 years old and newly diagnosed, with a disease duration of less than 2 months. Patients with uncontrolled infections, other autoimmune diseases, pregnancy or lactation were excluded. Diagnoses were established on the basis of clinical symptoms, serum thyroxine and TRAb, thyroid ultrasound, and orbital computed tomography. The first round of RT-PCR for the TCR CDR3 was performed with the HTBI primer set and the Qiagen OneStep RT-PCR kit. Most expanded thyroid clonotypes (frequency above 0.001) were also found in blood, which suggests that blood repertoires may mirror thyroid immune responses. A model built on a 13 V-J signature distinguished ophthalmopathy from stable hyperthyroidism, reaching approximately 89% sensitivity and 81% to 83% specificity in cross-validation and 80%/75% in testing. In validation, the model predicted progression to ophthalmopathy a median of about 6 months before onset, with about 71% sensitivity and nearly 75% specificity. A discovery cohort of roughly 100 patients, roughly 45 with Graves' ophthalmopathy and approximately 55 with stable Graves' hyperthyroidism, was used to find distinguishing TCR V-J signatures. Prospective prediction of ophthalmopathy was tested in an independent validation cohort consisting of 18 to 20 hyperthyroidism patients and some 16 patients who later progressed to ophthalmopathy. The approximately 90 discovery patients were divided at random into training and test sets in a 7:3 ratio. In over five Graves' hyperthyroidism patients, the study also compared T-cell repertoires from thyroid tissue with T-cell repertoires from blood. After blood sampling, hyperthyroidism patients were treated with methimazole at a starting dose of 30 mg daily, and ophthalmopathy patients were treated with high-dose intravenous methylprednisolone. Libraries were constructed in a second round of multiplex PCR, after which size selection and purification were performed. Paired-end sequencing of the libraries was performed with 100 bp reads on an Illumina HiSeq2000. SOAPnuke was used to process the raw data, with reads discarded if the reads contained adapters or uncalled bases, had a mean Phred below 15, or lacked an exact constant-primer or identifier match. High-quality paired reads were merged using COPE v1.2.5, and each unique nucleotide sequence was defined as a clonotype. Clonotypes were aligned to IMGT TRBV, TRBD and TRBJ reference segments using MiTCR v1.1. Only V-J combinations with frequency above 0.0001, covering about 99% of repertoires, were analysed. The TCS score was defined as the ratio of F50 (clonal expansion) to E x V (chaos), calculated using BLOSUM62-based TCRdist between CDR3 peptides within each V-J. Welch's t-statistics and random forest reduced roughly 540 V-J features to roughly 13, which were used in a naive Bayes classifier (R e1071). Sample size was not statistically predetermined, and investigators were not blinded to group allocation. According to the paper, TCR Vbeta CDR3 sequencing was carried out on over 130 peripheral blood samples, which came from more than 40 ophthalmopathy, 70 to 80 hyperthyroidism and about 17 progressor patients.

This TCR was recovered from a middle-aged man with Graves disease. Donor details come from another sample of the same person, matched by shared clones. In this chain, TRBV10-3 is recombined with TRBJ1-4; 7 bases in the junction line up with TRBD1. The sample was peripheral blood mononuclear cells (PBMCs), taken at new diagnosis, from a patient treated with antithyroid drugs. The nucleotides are TGTGCCACCCAGGGGGTTACTAATGAAAAACTGTTTTTT. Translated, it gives CATQGVTNEKLFF.